This TCR beta chain was captured by sequencing in a study of CD8+ T cells in alopecia areata. Study-level information: Those patients who were treated received oral tofacitinib, which was given at 5 to 10 mg twice daily for moderate-to-severe alopecia areata.

TCR sequencing used cDNA made by reverse transcription of extracted RNA. Using immunoSEQ multiplex PCR, the repertoire was profiled, and TCRdb retains in-frame clones only, with some absent. The repertoire includes approximately 180,000 clones, about 63% of them detected once, and about 1.7% sits in the top ten. This CDR3 is built from 13 residues. Germline trimming cut 7 bases from V and 14 bases from J; bases unmatched to any gene: 7. Looked up from germline, CDR1 is MNHEY and CDR2 is SVGAGI. Study-wide results and caveats: An increase in clonality over normal scalp was evident in lesional scalp, especially alopecia totalis/universalis.

The investigators collected lesional scalp punch biopsies and peripheral blood from alopecia areata patients. Remarks on this clone: Its specificity is unknown.

The TCR was taken from a human donor with alopecia areata. This chain uses TRBV6-5 with TRBJ1-6, with 11 bases fitting TRBD1. The input for sequencing was CD4+ T cells sorted from blood, taken at week 0. CDR3 in amino acids: CASKGQGVLSLHF. In DNA form, the CDR3 reads TGTGCCAGCAAGGGACAGGGGGTCCTCTCCCTCCACTTT.